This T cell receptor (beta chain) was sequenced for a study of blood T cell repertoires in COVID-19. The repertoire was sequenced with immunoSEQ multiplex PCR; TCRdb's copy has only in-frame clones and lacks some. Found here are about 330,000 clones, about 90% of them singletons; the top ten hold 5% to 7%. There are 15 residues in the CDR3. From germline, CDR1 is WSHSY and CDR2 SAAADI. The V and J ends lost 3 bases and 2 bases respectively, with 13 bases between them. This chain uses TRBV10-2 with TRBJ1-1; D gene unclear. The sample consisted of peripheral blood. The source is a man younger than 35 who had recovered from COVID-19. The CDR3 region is CASSDPFVANTEAFF. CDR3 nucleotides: TGCGCCAGCAGTGACCCCTTCGTGGCCAACACTGAAGCTTTCTTT.